This paragraph reports one T cell receptor (beta chain). This record comes from a study of blood T cell repertoires in COVID-19. Sequencing was performed with immunoSEQ multiplex PCR; in TCRdb, only in-frame clones are kept and a portion is missing. The sample consists of some 71,000 clones, about nine tenths of them appearing once. The CDR3 is made up of 13 amino acids. Per germline, CDR1 LNHNV and CDR2 YYDKDF (reference sequence). The V end lost 4 bases, the J end lost 0 bases, and 6 bases lay between the germline ends. This TCR was sampled from a man between 25 and 39 years old with acute or convalescent COVID-19. The sample was peripheral blood. The rearrangement joins TRBV15 to TRBJ2-5; D is uncertain. CDR3 nucleotides: TGTGCCACCAGCACCAAAAACCAAGAGACCCAGTACTTC. Translation: CATSTKNQETQYF.